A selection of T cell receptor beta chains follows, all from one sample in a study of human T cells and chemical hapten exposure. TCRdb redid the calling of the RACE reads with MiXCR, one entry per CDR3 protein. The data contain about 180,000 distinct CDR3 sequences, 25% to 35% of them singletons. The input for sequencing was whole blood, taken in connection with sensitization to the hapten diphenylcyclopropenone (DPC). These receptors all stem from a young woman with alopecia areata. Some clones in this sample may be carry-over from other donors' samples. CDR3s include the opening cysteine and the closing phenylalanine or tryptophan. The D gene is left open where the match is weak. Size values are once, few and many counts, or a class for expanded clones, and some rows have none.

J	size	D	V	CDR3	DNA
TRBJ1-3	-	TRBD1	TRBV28	CASSLEGQGYTIYF	TGTGCCAGCAGTTTAGAAGGACAGGGATACACCATATATTTT
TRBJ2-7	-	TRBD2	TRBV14	CASSREGRASYEQYF	TGTGCCAGCAGCCGGGAGGGCAGGGCGTCCTACGAGCAGTACTTC
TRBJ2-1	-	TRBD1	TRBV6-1	CASSDYRDRDSHTLSSYNEQFF	TGTGCCAGCAGTGATTATAGGGACCGGGACAGTCACACCCTGAGCTCCTACAATGAGCAGTTCTTC
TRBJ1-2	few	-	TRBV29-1	CSVGGTSVGYTF	TGCAGCGTTGGTGGGACATCGGTCGGCTACACCTTC
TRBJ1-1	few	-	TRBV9	CASSVGFTNTEAFF	TGTGCCAGCAGCGTAGGATTTACGAACACTGAAGCTTTCTTT
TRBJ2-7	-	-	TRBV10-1	CASSATKGYRRSSYEQYF	TGCGCCAGCAGTGCGACGAAGGGGTACAGGAGGAGCTCCTACGAGCAGTACTTC
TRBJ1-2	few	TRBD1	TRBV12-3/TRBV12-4	CASRRQGGNYGYTF	TGTGCCAGCAGGCGACAGGGAGGGAACTATGGCTACACCTTC
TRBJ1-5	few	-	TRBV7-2	CASSLWSNQPQHF	TGTGCCAGCAGCTTATGGAGCAATCAGCCCCAGCATTTT
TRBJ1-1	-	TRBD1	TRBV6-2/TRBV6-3	CASRRQGSTEAFF	TGTGCCAGCAGGAGACAGGGTTCCACTGAAGCTTTCTTT
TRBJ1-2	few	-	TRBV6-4	CASSITGSYGYTF	TGTGCCAGCAGTATCACAGGGTCCTATGGCTACACCTTC
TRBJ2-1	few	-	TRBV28	CASTPRGLLGPNEQFF	TGTGCCAGCACCCCGCGCGGACTCCTGGGGCCCAATGAGCAGTTCTTC
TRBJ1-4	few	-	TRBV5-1	CASSLSATPNNEKLFF	TGCGCCAGCAGCTTGTCCGCGACACCGAATAATGAAAAACTGTTTTTT
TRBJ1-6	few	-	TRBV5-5	CASSLVVGSSYNSPLHF	TGTGCCAGCAGCTTGGTGGTAGGGAGCTCCTATAATTCACCCCTCCACTTT
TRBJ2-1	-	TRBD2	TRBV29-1	CSVDAGGGINEQFF	TGCAGCGTTGATGCGGGGGGTGGGATCAATGAGCAGTTCTTC
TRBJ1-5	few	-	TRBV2	CASTLRQPGANQPQHF	TGTGCCAGCACCCTCCGACAGCCGGGGGCCAATCAGCCCCAGCATTTT
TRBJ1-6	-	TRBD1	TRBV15	CATSGGVGQGNSPLHF	TGTGCCACCAGCGGGGGTGTGGGACAGGGGAATTCACCCCTCCACTTT
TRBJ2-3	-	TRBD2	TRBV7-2	CASSFLAGAVTDTQYF	TGTGCCAGCAGCTTTCTAGCGGGGGCCGTCACAGATACGCAGTATTTT
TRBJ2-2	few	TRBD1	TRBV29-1	CSVVRQGTTGELFF	TGCAGCGTTGTCCGACAGGGGACCACCGGGGAGCTGTTTTTT
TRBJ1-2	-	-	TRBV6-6	CASSYSPIYREYAGYTF	TGTGCCAGCAGTTACTCACCCATCTACAGGGAATATGCTGGCTACACCTTC
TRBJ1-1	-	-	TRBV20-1	CSAKFLGHMNTEAFF	TGCAGTGCTAAGTTCTTGGGACACATGAACACTGAAGCTTTCTTT
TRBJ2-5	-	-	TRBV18	CASSPPQVQETQYF	TGTGCCAGCTCACCACCGCAGGTCCAAGAGACCCAGTACTTC
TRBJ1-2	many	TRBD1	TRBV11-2	CASSLGTGFGYTF	TGTGCCAGCAGCTTAGGGACAGGGTTCGGCTACACCTTC
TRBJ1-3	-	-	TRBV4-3	CASSQDPRTIYF	TGCGCCAGCAGCCAAGATCCACGCACCATATATTTT
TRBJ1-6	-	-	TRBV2	CASSEGNEAPLHF	TGTGCCAGCAGTGAAGGGAATGAGGCACCCCTCCACTTT
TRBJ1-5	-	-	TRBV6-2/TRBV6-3	CASSYVNQPQHF	TGTGCCAGCAGTTATGTCAATCAGCCCCAGCATTTT
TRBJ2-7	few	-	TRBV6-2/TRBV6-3	CASSSYRSSYEQYF	TGTGCCAGCAGTTCATACAGGAGCTCCTACGAGCAGTACTTC